This TCR beta chain was observed in a study of Ad26.COV2.S vaccination and SARS-CoV-2 variants. Study-wide context: The trial was COV1001 and the donor's arm was Ad26.COV2.S.

The table came from immunoSEQ multiplex PCR; TCRdb's copy has only in-frame clones and leaves some out. Seen here are about 420,000 clones, around 87% observed once, and the top ten hold about 3.5%. The treatment here: some 20 received Ad26.COV2.S at low or high dose, single or two shots; about 5 received placebo; per-sample allocation not given. Day 63 following the first vaccine or placebo injection was when the samples were taken. Per the germline V gene, CDR1 is SGHDN and CDR2 is FVKESK. The CDR3 consists of 16 residues. V lost 4 bases and J lost 8, with 21 bases in between. The clonotype was recovered from a person between 18 and 65 years old who received the Ad26.COV2.S COVID-19 vaccine or a placebo. The sequencing here drew on peripheral blood, taken in a trial of Ad26.COV2.S vaccine versus placebo. V is TRBV14 and J is TRBJ2-1, with TRBD1 as a possible D gene (7 bases). The CDR3 DNA follows: TGTGCCAGCAGCCCCCTGGTCAGGTTCAGGGGGGATGAGCAGTTCTTC. Translation: CASSPLVRFRGDEQFF. The complete variable domain, with remaining parts taken from reference TRBV14 and TRBJ2-1, reads EAGVTQFPSHSVIEKGQTVTLRCDPISGHDNLYWYRRVMGKEIKFLLHFVKESKQDESGMPNNRFLAERTGGTYSTLKVQPAELEDSGVYFCASSPLVRFRGDEQFFGPGTRLTVL.